The next 12 T cell receptor beta chains were all read from a single sample in a study of blood T cell repertoires in COVID-19. Using immunoSEQ multiplex PCR, the repertoire was profiled, and TCRdb retains in-frame clones only, with some absent. Of 95,000 to 120,000 clones listed, just over 85% were seen once; the top ten hold 2% to 3%. Sequenced: peripheral blood. These receptors were collected from a human donor in a cohort sampled during active COVID-19.

This chain joins TRBV25-1 and TRBJ1-2; D gene unclear. Germline V lookup: CDR1 MGHDK, CDR2 SYGVNS. The CDR3 runs 13 residues. Deletions cut 2 bases from V and 6 bases from J, with 10 bases between. DNA of the CDR3: TGTGCCAGCAGTGAAATGGGCGACAATGGCTACACCTTC. It is translated as CASSEMGDNGYTF.

The chain employs TRBV6-6 and TRBJ1-5; D is undetermined. Germline V gene lookup returns CDR1 MNHNY and CDR2 SVGAGI (reference sequence). The CDR3 spans 14 residues. The ends were cut back, 0 bases at V and 4 bases at J, with 7 bases in the middle. The CDR3 nucleotides read TGTGCCAGCAGTTACTCGAACGGGAATCAGCCCCAGCATTTT. Its translation: CASSYSNGNQPQHF.

This chain connects TRBV19 to TRBJ1-1; D unclear. Germline CDR1 reads LNHDA; CDR2 reads SQIVND (reference sequence). With 3 bases removed from V and 3 bases from J, the gap between germline ends came to 11 bases. This CDR3 is built from 14 residues. The CDR3 is CASSISGGYTEAFF. The CDR3 DNA sequence: TGTGCCAGTAGTATCTCTGGCGGATACACTGAAGCTTTCTTT.

J is TRBJ1-3 and V is TRBV3-1 (or the pseudogene TRBV3-2); weak D call: TRBD1 (6 bases). The CDR3 spans 15 residues. Germline assignment: CDR1 LGHDT and CDR2 YNNKEL (reference sequence). V was trimmed by 4 bases and J by 4 bases, leaving 14 bases between them. The CDR3 loop is CASSLLQGSGNTIYF. The DNA for the CDR3 is TGTGCCAGCAGCCTTCTACAGGGTTCAGGAAACACCATATATTTT.

The chain combines TRBV27 with TRBJ2-5; no reliable D call. The CDR3 spans 13 residues. The germline V gene encodes CDR1 MNHEY and CDR2 SMNVEV (reference sequence). V lost 2 bases, J lost 2 bases, and 6 bases lay in between. DNA for the CDR3: TGTGCCAGCAGTTTAAACATACAAGAGACCCAGTACTTC. Translation: CASSLNIQETQYF.

The chain combines TRBV6-4 with TRBJ2-3; 8 bases are a match to TRBD1. Germline-derived CDR1 and CDR2 are MRHNA and SNTAGT. The J segment lost 3 bases and the V segment lost 4 bases, leaving 6 bases of the junction unmatched. The CDR3 contains 15 residues. The CDR3 region is CASSASGGATDTQYF. The CDR3 DNA follows: TGTGCCAGCAGTGCCTCAGGGGGCGCAACAGATACGCAGTATTTT.

The V call is TRBV6-6, the J call TRBJ1-1; D uncertain. Germline V CDR1 and CDR2: MNHNY, SVGAGI (reference sequence). The CDR3 is 13 amino acids. V was cut by 5 bases and J by 6 bases, with 13 bases left in between. CDR3 bases: TGTGCCAGCAGTCCCAGCGGCCTCCCTGAAGCTTTCTTT. Encoded protein: CASSPSGLPEAFF.

This chain links TRBV7-8 with TRBJ1-1; D is unresolved. V was pared by 5 bases and J by 0 bases, with 7 bases between. The CDR3 sequence is 13 residues long. The germline V gene has CDR1 SGHVS and CDR2 FQNEAQ. This CDR3 reads CASSRSLNTEAFF. CDR3 nucleotide sequence: TGTGCCAGCAGCCGTAGTTTGAACACTGAAGCTTTCTTT.

The V call is TRBV20-1, the J call TRBJ2-5; D might be TRBD2 (6 bases). Trimming cost V 3 bases and J 5 bases, with 22 bases left between them. The CDR3 length is 16 residues. CDR1 and CDR2 (germline): DFQATT, SNEGSKA (reference sequence). In DNA form, the CDR3 reads TGCAGTGCTAGTTGGTTTCAGCGGAGGGAACGGGAGACCCAGTACTTC. This translates into CSASWFQRRERETQYF.

The chain carries TRBV4-1 and TRBJ1-6, with 10 nucleotides matching TRBD1. The CDR3 loop spans 15 amino acids. The V gene end was trimmed by 5 bases and the J gene end by 6 bases; junction bases not matched to a gene: 4. CDR1 and CDR2 from the germline V gene are MGHRA and YSYEKL. CDR3 protein: CASSDGQGVNSPLHF. The CDR3, as DNA: TGCGCCAGCAGCGACGGACAGGGGGTTAATTCACCCCTCCACTTT.

The chain carries TRBV5-1 and TRBJ1-4, with D possibly TRBD1 on 5 matching bases. Trimming took off 4 bases at V and 6 bases at J, with 13 bases between the two ends. Germline CDR1 is SGHRS and CDR2 is YFSETQ. This CDR3 spans 14 amino acids. CDR3 coding DNA: TGCGCCAGCAGCCAGGGAGGGCAGGATGAAAAACTGTTTTTT. Protein product: CASSQGGQDEKLFF.

This clone has more than one count but fewer than ten. The chain carries TRBV14 and TRBJ1-2; TRBD1 might be the D (5 bases). CDR1 and CDR2 (germline): SGHDN, FVKESK. Trimming took 3 bases from V and 8 from J, leaving 13 bases between them. The CDR3 length is 13 residues. The CDR3 bases are TGTGCCAGCAGCCAGAGGCCCTCAGGGGGCTACACCTTC. It codes for CASSQRPSGGYTF.